This is a list of T cell receptor beta chains from one sample in a study of cytomegalovirus exposure and HLA in healthy donors. TCRdb keeps only in-frame clones here, not all; method: immunoSEQ multiplex PCR. The data hold over 130,000 clones, with approximately 57% observed a single time. Sequencing was performed on PBMCs. The origin of the receptors is a male donor in good health and CMV-seronegative. The CDR3 runs from the conserved cysteine through the conserved F or W. Fields, in order: CDR3 length, D gene, V gene, J gene, clone size, CDR3 DNA, CDR3 protein. The D gene is left open where the match is weak. Clone size is not always given. Where it is, it says once, few, many or a class for expanded clones.

CDR3 length: 15
D gene: -
V gene: TRBV4-2
J gene: TRBJ2-7
clone size: -
CDR3 DNA: TGTGCCAGCAGCCAAGATGGGAGTGGCACCTACGAGCAGTACTTC
CDR3 protein: CASSQDGSGTYEQYF

CDR3 length: 18
D gene: TRBD2
V gene: TRBV7-2
J gene: TRBJ2-2
clone size: -
CDR3 DNA: TGTGCCAGCAGCTTAAATTTAGGGCGGCGGGGGGGCTTCGGGGAGCTGTTTTTT
CDR3 protein: CASSLNLGRRGGFGELFF

CDR3 length: 15
D gene: -
V gene: TRBV7-6
J gene: TRBJ1-2
clone size: -
CDR3 DNA: TGTGTCAGCAGCGTTGGGCAGGCTCGGGGTTATGGCTACACCTTC
CDR3 protein: CVSSVGQARGYGYTF

CDR3 length: 16
D gene: TRBD2
V gene: TRBV27
J gene: TRBJ2-1
clone size: few
CDR3 DNA: TGTGCCAGCAGTTTAGGAGCGGGGGGGCGGCGGTATGAGCAGTTCTTC
CDR3 protein: CASSLGAGGRRYEQFF

CDR3 length: 13
D gene: TRBD1
V gene: TRBV7-2
J gene: TRBJ1-1
clone size: -
CDR3 DNA: TGTGCCAGCAGCCGACAGGGGAACACTGAAGCTTTCTTT
CDR3 protein: CASSRQGNTEAFF

CDR3 length: 17
D gene: -
V gene: TRBV4-3
J gene: TRBJ2-3
clone size: -
CDR3 DNA: TGCGCCAGCAGCCAAGATCATTATAAAGGGGGCACAGATACGCAGTATTTT
CDR3 protein: CASSQDHYKGGTDTQYF

CDR3 length: 15
D gene: -
V gene: TRBV7-2
J gene: TRBJ1-5
clone size: -
CDR3 DNA: TGTGCCAGCAGCTTAAAATCCAGGGATAATCAGCCCCAGCATTTT
CDR3 protein: CASSLKSRDNQPQHF

CDR3 length: 15
D gene: TRBD2
V gene: TRBV2
J gene: TRBJ2-3
clone size: once
CDR3 DNA: TGTGCCAGCAGTGAAAGCGGGGGACCCGCGGATACGCAGTATTTT
CDR3 protein: CASSESGGPADTQYF

CDR3 length: 16
D gene: -
V gene: TRBV5-1
J gene: TRBJ1-2
clone size: -
CDR3 DNA: TGCGCCAGCAGCTTGGCCGAGCGTGGGGGCGTGGGAGGCTACACCTTC
CDR3 protein: CASSLAERGGVGGYTF

CDR3 length: 14
D gene: -
V gene: TRBV27
J gene: TRBJ1-1
clone size: -
CDR3 DNA: TGTGCCAGCAGTTTAGATGAGGGGGAGACTGAAGCTTTCTTT
CDR3 protein: CASSLDEGETEAFF

CDR3 length: 16
D gene: TRBD1
V gene: TRBV18
J gene: TRBJ2-1
clone size: few
CDR3 DNA: TGTGCCAGCTCACCACGCCGGGACAGCTCCTACAATGAGCAGTTCTTC
CDR3 protein: CASSPRRDSSYNEQFF

CDR3 length: 11
D gene: -
V gene: TRBV5-8
J gene: TRBJ2-7
clone size: -
CDR3 DNA: TGTGCCAGCGTCAGGGGCTACGAGCAGTACTTC
CDR3 protein: CASVRGYEQYF

CDR3 length: 17
D gene: TRBD1
V gene: TRBV5-4
J gene: TRBJ2-1
clone size: once
CDR3 DNA: TGTGCCAGCAGGCGAATGACCGGGACAGGGGCCGGGGATGAGCAGTTCTTC
CDR3 protein: CASRRMTGTGAGDEQFF

CDR3 length: 17
D gene: -
V gene: TRBV27
J gene: TRBJ2-3
clone size: -
CDR3 DNA: TGTGCCAGCAGTTTAAGAGGTGTAGGGACTAGCACAGATACGCAGTATTTT
CDR3 protein: CASSLRGVGTSTDTQYF

CDR3 length: 17
D gene: TRBD2
V gene: TRBV4-3
J gene: TRBJ2-7
clone size: -
CDR3 DNA: TGCGCCAGCAGCCAAGATCAATCCAGCGGGGGCTCCTACGAGCAGTACTTC
CDR3 protein: CASSQDQSSGGSYEQYF

CDR3 length: 14
D gene: -
V gene: TRBV19
J gene: TRBJ1-6
clone size: -
CDR3 DNA: TGTGCCAGTAAAAGAGGTCAGTCGAATTCACCCCTCCACTTT
CDR3 protein: CASKRGQSNSPLHF

CDR3 length: 13
D gene: TRBD1
V gene: TRBV7-9
J gene: TRBJ2-5
clone size: -
CDR3 DNA: TGTGCCAGCAGCTTGGACAGGGCGGAGACCCAGTACTTC
CDR3 protein: CASSLDRAETQYF

CDR3 length: 14
D gene: -
V gene: TRBV28
J gene: TRBJ2-7
clone size: -
CDR3 DNA: TGTGCCAGCAGCCCCGCGGACAGTTCCTACGAGCAGTACTTC
CDR3 protein: CASSPADSSYEQYF

CDR3 length: 13
D gene: -
V gene: TRBV10-1
J gene: TRBJ2-7
clone size: -
CDR3 DNA: TGCGCCAGCAGTGAGTCGGGCCCCCCTACGCAGTACTTC
CDR3 protein: CASSESGPPTQYF

CDR3 length: 12
D gene: -
V gene: TRBV27
J gene: TRBJ2-7
clone size: -
CDR3 DNA: TGTGCCAGCAGTTTACCCGGGAACGAGCAGTACTTC
CDR3 protein: CASSLPGNEQYF

CDR3 length: 16
D gene: -
V gene: TRBV27
J gene: TRBJ2-7
clone size: -
CDR3 DNA: TGTGCCAGCGTTGGAACCGGGTCACGCGTCGTCTACGAGCAGTACTTC
CDR3 protein: CASVGTGSRVVYEQYF

CDR3 length: 14
D gene: -
V gene: TRBV5-1
J gene: TRBJ2-5
clone size: -
CDR3 DNA: TGCGCCAGCAGCTTGGACAGGACCGGGGAGACCCAGTACTTC
CDR3 protein: CASSLDRTGETQYF

CDR3 length: 15
D gene: -
V gene: TRBV7-2
J gene: TRBJ1-2
clone size: -
CDR3 DNA: TGTGCCAGCACCGAAATGGACCCAGGGGCCTATGGCTACACCTTC
CDR3 protein: CASTEMDPGAYGYTF

CDR3 length: 13
D gene: -
V gene: TRBV25-1
J gene: TRBJ2-3
clone size: -
CDR3 DNA: TGTGCCAGCAGTCAACAGGGCACAGATACGCAGTATTTT
CDR3 protein: CASSQQGTDTQYF

CDR3 length: 17
D gene: TRBD1
V gene: TRBV18
J gene: TRBJ1-3
clone size: -
CDR3 DNA: TGTGCCAGCTCACCACCTCGGGGACAGGACTCTGGAAACACCATATATTTT
CDR3 protein: CASSPPRGQDSGNTIYF

CDR3 length: 13
D gene: -
V gene: TRBV6-1
J gene: TRBJ1-5
clone size: -
CDR3 DNA: TGTGCCAGCAGGGGGGCGGGCGATCAGCCCCAGCATTTT
CDR3 protein: CASRGAGDQPQHF

CDR3 length: 13
D gene: TRBD1
V gene: TRBV6-5
J gene: TRBJ1-5
clone size: -
CDR3 DNA: TGTGCCAGCAGGACAGGGGTAAATCAGCCCCAGCATTTT
CDR3 protein: CASRTGVNQPQHF

CDR3 length: 16
D gene: TRBD1
V gene: TRBV19
J gene: TRBJ1-2
clone size: -
CDR3 DNA: TGTGCCAGTAGTACGGTCCGGGACAGGGGAGGCTATGGCTACACCTTC
CDR3 protein: CASSTVRDRGGYGYTF

CDR3 length: 15
D gene: -
V gene: TRBV4-1
J gene: TRBJ1-5
clone size: -
CDR3 DNA: TGCGCCAGCAGCCAAGATAAGGGGGTGAATCAGCCCCAGCATTTT
CDR3 protein: CASSQDKGVNQPQHF

CDR3 length: 16
D gene: TRBD2
V gene: TRBV7-9
J gene: TRBJ2-1
clone size: -
CDR3 DNA: TGTGCCAGCAGCCCCTGGGCGGGGGGGCTCTACAATGAGCAGTTCTTC
CDR3 protein: CASSPWAGGLYNEQFF

CDR3 length: 11
D gene: -
V gene: TRBV19
J gene: TRBJ2-3
clone size: once
CDR3 DNA: TGTGCCAGTAGTACCGGAGATACGCAGTATTTT
CDR3 protein: CASSTGDTQYF

CDR3 length: 15
D gene: -
V gene: TRBV7-6
J gene: TRBJ2-2
clone size: -
CDR3 DNA: TGTGCCAGCAGCCCCCGGGACACCGACACCGGGGAGCTGTTTTTT
CDR3 protein: CASSPRDTDTGELFF

CDR3 length: 13
D gene: TRBD1
V gene: TRBV7-9
J gene: TRBJ1-2
clone size: -
CDR3 DNA: TGTGCCAGCAGCAAATCAGGGGGCTATGGCTACACCTTC
CDR3 protein: CASSKSGGYGYTF

CDR3 length: 13
D gene: -
V gene: TRBV29-1
J gene: TRBJ1-1
clone size: -
CDR3 DNA: TGCAGCGTTGAAGGCGGGGCGATCACTGAAGCTTTCTTT
CDR3 protein: CSVEGGAITEAFF

CDR3 length: 17
D gene: -
V gene: TRBV7-3
J gene: TRBJ2-7
clone size: -
CDR3 DNA: TGTGCCAGCAGCTTAAGAGGAGGAGGCAGGTACCACTACGAGCAGTACTTC
CDR3 protein: CASSLRGGGRYHYEQYF

CDR3 length: 15
D gene: -
V gene: TRBV7-7
J gene: TRBJ1-3
clone size: -
CDR3 DNA: TGTGCTAGCAGCTTAGGAGAGGACTCTGGAAACACCATATATTTT
CDR3 protein: CASSLGEDSGNTIYF

CDR3 length: 15
D gene: TRBD1
V gene: TRBV6-5
J gene: TRBJ1-1
clone size: -
CDR3 DNA: TGTGCCAGCAAAACGACAGGGAATAGAAACACTGAAGCTTTCTTT
CDR3 protein: CASKTTGNRNTEAFF

CDR3 length: 14
D gene: -
V gene: TRBV18
J gene: TRBJ1-1
clone size: -
CDR3 DNA: TGTGCCAGCTCACCCCGACACCAGAACACTGAAGCTTTCTTT
CDR3 protein: CASSPRHQNTEAFF

CDR3 length: 18
D gene: -
V gene: TRBV12-5
J gene: TRBJ1-4
clone size: once
CDR3 DNA: TGTGCTAGTGGTTTGGTACCCCCCCGGACAAGGCGGCGCGAAAAACTGTTTTTT
CDR3 protein: CASGLVPPRTRRREKLFF

CDR3 length: 17
D gene: TRBD1
V gene: TRBV7-9
J gene: TRBJ1-2
clone size: few
CDR3 DNA: TGTGCCAGCAGCTTAGCGGACAGGGGGCGAATTGACTATGGCTACACCTTC
CDR3 protein: CASSLADRGRIDYGYTF

CDR3 length: 11
D gene: -
V gene: TRBV20-1
J gene: TRBJ2-1
clone size: -
CDR3 DNA: TGCAGTGCTAGTATGTACAATGAGCAGTTCTTC
CDR3 protein: CSASMYNEQFF

CDR3 length: 15
D gene: -
V gene: TRBV25-1
J gene: TRBJ2-1
clone size: -
CDR3 DNA: TGTGCCAGCAGTGAACCTACAGGGTTCTACAATGAGCAGTTCTTC
CDR3 protein: CASSEPTGFYNEQFF

CDR3 length: 12
D gene: -
V gene: TRBV7-9
J gene: TRBJ2-7
clone size: -
CDR3 DNA: TGTGCCAGCGAACAGAACAGCTACGAGCAGTACTTC
CDR3 protein: CASEQNSYEQYF

CDR3 length: 14
D gene: TRBD1
V gene: TRBV30
J gene: TRBJ1-1
clone size: few
CDR3 DNA: TGTGCCTGGAGTTTGACAGGGGGCTTTACTGAAGCTTTCTTT
CDR3 protein: CAWSLTGGFTEAFF

CDR3 length: 15
D gene: TRBD1
V gene: TRBV18
J gene: TRBJ2-1
clone size: -
CDR3 DNA: TGTGCCAGCTCACCCGCAAGAGGACAGGGGAATGAGCAGTTCTTC
CDR3 protein: CASSPARGQGNEQFF

CDR3 length: 16
D gene: TRBD2
V gene: TRBV7-3
J gene: TRBJ2-1
clone size: -
CDR3 DNA: TGTGCCAGCAGCTTAACGTCAGCGGGGGGTTCGAATGAGCAGTTCTTC
CDR3 protein: CASSLTSAGGSNEQFF